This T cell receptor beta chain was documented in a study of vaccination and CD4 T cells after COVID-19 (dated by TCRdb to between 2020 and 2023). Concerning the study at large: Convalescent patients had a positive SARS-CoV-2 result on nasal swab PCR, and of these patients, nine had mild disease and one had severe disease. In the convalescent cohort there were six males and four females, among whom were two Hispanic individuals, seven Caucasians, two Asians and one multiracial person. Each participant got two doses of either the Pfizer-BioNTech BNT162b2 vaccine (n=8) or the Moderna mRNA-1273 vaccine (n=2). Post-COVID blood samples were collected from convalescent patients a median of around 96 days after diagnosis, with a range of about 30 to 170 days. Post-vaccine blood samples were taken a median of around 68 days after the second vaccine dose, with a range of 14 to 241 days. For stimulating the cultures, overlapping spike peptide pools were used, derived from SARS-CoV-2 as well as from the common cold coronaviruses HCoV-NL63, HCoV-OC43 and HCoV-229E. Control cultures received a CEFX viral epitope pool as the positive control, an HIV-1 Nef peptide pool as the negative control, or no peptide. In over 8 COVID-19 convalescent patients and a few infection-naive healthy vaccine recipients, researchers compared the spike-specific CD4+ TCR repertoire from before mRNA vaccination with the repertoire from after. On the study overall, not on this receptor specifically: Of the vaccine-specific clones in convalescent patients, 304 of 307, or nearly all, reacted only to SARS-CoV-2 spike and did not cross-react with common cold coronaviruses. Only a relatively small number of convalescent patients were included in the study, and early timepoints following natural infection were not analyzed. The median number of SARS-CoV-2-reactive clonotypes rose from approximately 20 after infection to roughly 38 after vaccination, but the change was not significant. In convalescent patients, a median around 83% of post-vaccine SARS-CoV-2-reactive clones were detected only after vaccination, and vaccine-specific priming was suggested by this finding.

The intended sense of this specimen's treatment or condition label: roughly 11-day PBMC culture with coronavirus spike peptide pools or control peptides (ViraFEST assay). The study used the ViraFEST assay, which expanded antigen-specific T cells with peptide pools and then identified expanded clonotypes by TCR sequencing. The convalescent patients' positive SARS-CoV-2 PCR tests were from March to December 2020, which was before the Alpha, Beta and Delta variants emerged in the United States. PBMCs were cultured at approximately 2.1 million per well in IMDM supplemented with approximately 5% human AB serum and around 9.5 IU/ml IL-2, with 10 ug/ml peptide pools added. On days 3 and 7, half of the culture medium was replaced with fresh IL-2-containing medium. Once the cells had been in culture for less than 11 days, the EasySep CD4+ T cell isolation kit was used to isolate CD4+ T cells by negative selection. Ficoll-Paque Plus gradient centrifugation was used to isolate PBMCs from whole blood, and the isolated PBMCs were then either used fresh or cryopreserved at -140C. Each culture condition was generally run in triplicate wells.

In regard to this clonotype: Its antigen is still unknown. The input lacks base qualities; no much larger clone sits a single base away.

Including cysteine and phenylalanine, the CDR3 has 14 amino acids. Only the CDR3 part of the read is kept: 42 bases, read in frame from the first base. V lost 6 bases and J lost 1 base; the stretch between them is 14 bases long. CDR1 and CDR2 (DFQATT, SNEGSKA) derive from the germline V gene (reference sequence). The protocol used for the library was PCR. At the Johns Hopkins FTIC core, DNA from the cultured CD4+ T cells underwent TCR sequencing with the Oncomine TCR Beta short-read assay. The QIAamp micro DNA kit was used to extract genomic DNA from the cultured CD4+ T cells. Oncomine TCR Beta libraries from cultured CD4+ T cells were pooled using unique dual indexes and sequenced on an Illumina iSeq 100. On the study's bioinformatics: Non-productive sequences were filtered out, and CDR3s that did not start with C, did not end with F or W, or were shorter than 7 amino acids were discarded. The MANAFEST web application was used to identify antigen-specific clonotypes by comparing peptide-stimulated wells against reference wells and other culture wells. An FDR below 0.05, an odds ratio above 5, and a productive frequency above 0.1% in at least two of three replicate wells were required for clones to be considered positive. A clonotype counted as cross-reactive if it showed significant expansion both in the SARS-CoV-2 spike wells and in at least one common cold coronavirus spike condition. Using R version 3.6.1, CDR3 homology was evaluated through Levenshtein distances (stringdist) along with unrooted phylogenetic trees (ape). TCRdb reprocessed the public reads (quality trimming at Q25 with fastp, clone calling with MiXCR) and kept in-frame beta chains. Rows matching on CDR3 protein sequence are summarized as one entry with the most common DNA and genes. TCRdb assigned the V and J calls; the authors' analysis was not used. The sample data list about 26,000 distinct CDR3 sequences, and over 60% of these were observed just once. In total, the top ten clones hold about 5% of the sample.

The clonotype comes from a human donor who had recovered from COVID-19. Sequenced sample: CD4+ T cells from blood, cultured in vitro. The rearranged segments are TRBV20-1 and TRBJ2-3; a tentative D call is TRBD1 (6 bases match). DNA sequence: TGCAGTGCCCCGGGAAACAGGGGCACAGATACGCAGTATTTT. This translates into CSAPGNRGTDTQYF.